This passage covers 13 T cell receptor beta chains from one sample sequenced in a study of blood T cell repertoires in COVID-19. Sequencing used immunoSEQ multiplex PCR; TCRdb keeps in-frame clones, though not all of them. Of 10,000 to 15,000 clones in the sample, around 78% were seen once. Sequenced sample: peripheral blood. The origin of the receptors is a human donor in a cohort sampled during active COVID-19.

The gene calls are TRBV5-1 and TRBJ2-3; D is possibly TRBD1 (5 bases). Between the trimmed V and J ends, which lost 4 bases and 6 bases, there was a span of 12 bases. The germline gives CDR1 SGHRS, CDR2 YFSETQ. This CDR3 contains 13 residues. The chain's CDR3 is CASSLRTRDTQYF. In DNA, the CDR3 is TGCGCCAGCAGCCTAAGGACAAGGGATACGCAGTATTTT.

The gene calls are TRBV19 and TRBJ2-7, with TRBD1 identical over 11 bases. The CDR3 contains 12 residues. CDR1 is LNHDA and CDR2 is SQIVND in the germline V gene (reference sequence). After removal of 8 bases from V and 3 bases from J, the junction contained 0 bases not matched to a gene. The chain's CDR3 is CASGTGGYEQYF. CDR3 nucleotide sequence: TGTGCCAGTGGGACAGGGGGCTACGAGCAGTACTTC.

The chain uses TRBV6-1 and TRBJ2-3, with 9 bases identical to TRBD2. V gave up 1 base and J gave up 3 bases; unmatched junction bases: 2. Germline V lookup: CDR1 MNHNS, CDR2 SASEGT. The CDR3 runs 15 residues. The CDR3 here is CASSEVLAGTDTQYF. The CDR3 bases are TGTGCCAGCAGTGAAGTGCTAGCGGGGACAGATACGCAGTATTTT.

This chain links TRBV6-5 with TRBJ2-7, with 9 bases matching TRBD1. The CDR3 extends over 15 amino acids. Germline CDR1 reads MNHEY; CDR2 reads SVGAGI. V trimming: 2 bases; J trimming: 9 bases; junction bases outside the gene matches: 11. DNA for the CDR3: TGTGCCAGCAGTTACCCGGGACAGGGATTACGAGGGCAGTACTTC. It yields the protein CASSYPGQGLRGQYF.

The CDR3 nucleotides are TGTGCCAGCATGGGGTGGCAGGGGAACACTGAAGCTTTCTTT. Protein: CASMGWQGNTEAFF. The V gene is TRBV6-5, the J gene TRBJ1-1, with D possibly matching TRBD1 (5 bases). Germline CDR1 is MNHEY and CDR2 is SVGAGI. The CDR3 length is 14 residues. V shed 7 bases and J shed 1 base, with 13 bases lying between them.

The V call is TRBV6-6, the J call TRBJ1-5; the D is unclear. The germline CDR1 and CDR2 sequences are MNHNY and SVGAGI (reference sequence). Trimming shortened V by 6 bases and J by 4 bases, and 7 bases separated the two germline ends. The CDR3 length is 12 residues. CDR3 sequence reads: CASSNRNQPQHF. The CDR3 DNA is TGTGCCAGCAGCAACAGAAATCAGCCCCAGCATTTT.

The J gene is TRBJ1-2, the V gene TRBV6-5, with D possibly matching TRBD1 (6 bases). Germline V gene data show CDR1 as MNHEY and CDR2 as SVGAGI. V lost 4 bases and J 8 bases, leaving 17 bases between the germline ends. The CDR3 loop spans 14 amino acids. CDR3 loop: CASSFSQTRGGYTF. The CDR3 nucleotides read TGTGCCAGCAGTTTTTCACAGACAAGGGGGGGCTACACCTTC.

This clone was seen a few times. The J gene is TRBJ1-6, the V gene TRBV27, with 12 nucleotides matching TRBD1. This CDR3 contains 13 residues. Germline trimming cut 6 bases from V and 14 bases from J; bases unmatched to any gene: 5. Germline V gene lookup returns CDR1 MNHEY and CDR2 SMNVEV (reference sequence). The CDR3: CASRSGTGGSLHF. DNA for the CDR3: TGTGCCAGCAGGTCAGGGACAGGGGGCTCCCTCCACTTT.

The chain has TRBV6-5 and TRBJ1-1; 9 nucleotides line up with TRBD1. The germline gives CDR1 MNHEY, CDR2 SVGAGI. CDR3 size: 14 residues. The junction had 4 bases not matched to a gene; V was cut back by 4 bases and J by 4 bases. This CDR3 is CASSFHRGLTEAFF. The CDR3 DNA follows: TGTGCCAGCAGTTTCCACAGGGGGCTCACTGAAGCTTTCTTT.

The genes are TRBV11-2 and TRBJ2-1; 9 bases map to TRBD1. CDR1 is SGHAT, CDR2 FQNNGV, per germline. There are 16 residues in the CDR3. V shed 5 bases, J shed 7 bases, and the junction held 12 bases outside the gene matches. As DNA, the CDR3 is TGTGCCAGCAGCCCTGGTAGGGGGACAGGGAGGAATGAGCAGTTCTTC. Encoded protein: CASSPGRGTGRNEQFF.

By share of the sample, this clone is medium-sized. This sequence joins TRBV6-1 and TRBJ1-6; D not certain. The V gene's germline CDR1 is MNHNS and CDR2 SASEGT. This CDR3 has 17 residues. The germline V and J ends were trimmed by 1 base and 15 bases, with 25 bases remaining between them. The CDR3 is CASSEEPPLLVSRVLHF. The CDR3 DNA reads TGTGCCAGCAGTGAAGAACCGCCTCTCTTGGTTTCTAGAGTCCTCCACTTT.

This clone was seen more than once but under ten times. The chain's CDR3 is CASTPSGLSSPLHF. CDR3 coding DNA: TGCGCCAGCACCCCATCGGGGTTGAGTTCACCCCTCCACTTT. The genes are TRBV4-1 and TRBJ1-6; unclear D gene. CDR3 length equals 14 residues. Per germline, CDR1 MGHRA and CDR2 YSYEKL. V lost 7 bases to trimming and J lost 9 bases, with 16 bases between them.

The rearrangement links TRBV30 to TRBJ2-5; 9 bases agree with TRBD2. Germline V gene lookup returns CDR1 GTSNPN and CDR2 SVGIG (reference sequence). Trimming removed 4 bases from V and 1 base from J; junction bases left unmatched: 1. CDR3 length: 13 amino acids. CDR3 nucleotide sequence: TGTGCCTGGACTAGCGGGGTCCAAGAGACCCAGTACTTC. Residues: CAWTSGVQETQYF.